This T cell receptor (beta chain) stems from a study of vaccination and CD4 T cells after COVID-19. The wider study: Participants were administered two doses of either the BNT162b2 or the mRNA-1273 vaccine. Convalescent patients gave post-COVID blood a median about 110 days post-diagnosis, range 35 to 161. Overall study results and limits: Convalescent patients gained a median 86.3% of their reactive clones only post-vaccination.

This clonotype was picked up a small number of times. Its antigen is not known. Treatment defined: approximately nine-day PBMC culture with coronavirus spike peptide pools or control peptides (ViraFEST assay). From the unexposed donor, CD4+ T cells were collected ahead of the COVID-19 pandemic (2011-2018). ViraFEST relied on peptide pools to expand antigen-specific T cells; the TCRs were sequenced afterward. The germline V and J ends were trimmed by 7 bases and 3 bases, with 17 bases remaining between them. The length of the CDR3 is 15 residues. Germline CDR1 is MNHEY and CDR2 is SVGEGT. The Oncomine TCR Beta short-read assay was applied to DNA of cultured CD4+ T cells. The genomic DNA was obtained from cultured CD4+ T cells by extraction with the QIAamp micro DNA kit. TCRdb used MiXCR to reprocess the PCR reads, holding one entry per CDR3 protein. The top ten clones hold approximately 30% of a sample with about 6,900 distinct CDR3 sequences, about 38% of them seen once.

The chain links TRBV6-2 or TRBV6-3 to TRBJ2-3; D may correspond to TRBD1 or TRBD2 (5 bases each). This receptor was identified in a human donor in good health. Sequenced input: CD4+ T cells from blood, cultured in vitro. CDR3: CASTTFGWGTDTQYF. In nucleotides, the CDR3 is TGTGCCAGCACCACCTTCGGGTGGGGGACAGATACGCAGTATTTT.